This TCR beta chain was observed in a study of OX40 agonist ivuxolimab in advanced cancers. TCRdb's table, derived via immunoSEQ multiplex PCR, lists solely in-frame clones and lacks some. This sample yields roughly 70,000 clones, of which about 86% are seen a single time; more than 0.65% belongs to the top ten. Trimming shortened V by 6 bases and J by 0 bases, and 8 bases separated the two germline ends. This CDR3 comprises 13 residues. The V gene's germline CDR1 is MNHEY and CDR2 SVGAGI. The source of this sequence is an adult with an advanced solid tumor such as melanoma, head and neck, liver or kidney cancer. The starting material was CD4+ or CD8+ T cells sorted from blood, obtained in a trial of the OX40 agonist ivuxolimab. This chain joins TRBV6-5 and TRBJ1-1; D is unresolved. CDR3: CASRLQVNTEAFF. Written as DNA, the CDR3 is TGTGCCAGCAGACTGCAGGTGAACACTGAAGCTTTCTTT.